These 20 T cell receptor beta chains originate from one sample sequenced in a study of blood T cell repertoires in COVID-19. Profiled with immunoSEQ multiplex PCR; TCRdb holds only in-frame clones, not every one. The sample lists about 270,000 clones; 83% were seen once. Sequencing input: peripheral blood. The receptors derive from a woman between 45 and 65 years old who had recovered from COVID-19.

The rearrangement joins TRBV20-1 to TRBJ1-5; the D is unclear. Trimming left V 3 bases short and J 3 bases short, with 15 bases between. CDR3 length: 15 residues. Germline CDR1 is DFQATT and CDR2 is SNEGSKA (reference sequence). This CDR3 reads CSASNEGGLNQPQHF. DNA for the CDR3: TGCAGTGCTAGTAATGAGGGAGGGCTCAATCAGCCCCAGCATTTT.

The chain links TRBV7-8 to TRBJ2-1, with a possible D match to TRBD2 (5 bases). Germline V gene sequence: CDR1 SGHVS, CDR2 FQNEAQ. This CDR3 spans 17 amino acids. V lost 0 bases, J lost 0 bases, and 12 bases lay in between. The CDR3 here is CASSLAYTGSSYNEQFF. In DNA, the CDR3 is TGTGCCAGCAGCTTAGCGTATACGGGATCCTCCTACAATGAGCAGTTCTTC. Using reference TRBV7-8 and TRBJ2-1 for the parts outside the CDR3, the full variable domain is GAGVSQSPRYKVAKRGQDVALRCDPISGHVSLFWYQQALGQGPEFLTYFQNEAQLDKSGLPSDRFFAERPEGSVSTLKIQRTQQEDSAVYLCASSLAYTGSSYNEQFFGPGTRLTVL.

This chain joins TRBV25-1 and TRBJ1-6, with TRBD1 identical over 11 bases. From germline, CDR1 is MGHDK and CDR2 SYGVNS. CDR3 length equals 16 residues. Unmatched junction bases numbered 4, after V lost 1 base and J lost 8 bases. The CDR3 spells CASSESLDRGHSPLHF. The CDR3 DNA follows: TGTGCCAGCAGTGAATCCCTGGACAGGGGGCATTCACCCCTCCACTTT.

This clone was detected once. The V and J genes are TRBV15 and TRBJ2-5; 11 bases line up with TRBD2. The CDR3 extends over 14 amino acids. CDR1 LNHNV and CDR2 YYDKDF come from the germline V gene (reference sequence). V gave up 9 bases and J gave up 2 bases; unmatched junction bases: 5. The CDR3 sequence: CATLAGGHQETQYF. Here the CDR3 DNA reads TGTGCCACGTTAGCGGGGGGGCATCAAGAGACCCAGTACTTC.

The rearrangement joins TRBV6-5 to TRBJ2-2; TRBD1 is a possible D gene (6 bases). Trimming shortened V by 2 bases and J by 1 base, and 11 bases separated the two germline ends. The germline V gene encodes CDR1 MNHEY and CDR2 SVGAGI. The CDR3 runs to 16 residues. In nucleotides, the CDR3 is TGTGCCAGCAGTTACCCCAACAGGGAGAACACCGGGGAGCTGTTTTTT. Translated: CASSYPNRENTGELFF.

The chain is built from TRBV5-1 and TRBJ2-2; tentatively, D is TRBD2 (7 bases). V was trimmed by 0 bases and J by 0 bases, leaving 9 bases between them. The germline V gene encodes CDR1 SGHRS and CDR2 YFSETQ. CDR3 length equals 16 residues. This CDR3 is CASSLAGGANTGELFF. The CDR3 nucleotides are TGCGCCAGCAGCTTGGCGGGGGGCGCGAACACCGGGGAGCTGTTTTTT.

The chain has TRBV6-2 or TRBV6-3 and TRBJ2-7, with D unclear. V was cut by 5 bases and J by 1 base, with 6 bases left in between. In germline, CDR1 is MNHEY, CDR2 SVGEGT. The CDR3 length is 12 residues. The chain's CDR3 is CASSQLSYEQYF. CDR3 DNA sequence: TGTGCCAGCAGTCAACTATCCTACGAGCAGTACTTC.

The V gene is TRBV21-1, the J gene TRBJ2-1; TRBD1 is taken as the D call from the table, unchecked against the DNA. TRBV21-1 is termed a pseudogene. This CDR3 is 13 amino acids long. The CDR3 region has the DNA TGTGCCAGCAGCAAAGGGGCAGCACTTGAGCAGTTCTTC. This encodes CASSKGAALEQFF.

The chain recombines TRBV13 with TRBJ1-5; 8 nucleotides align to TRBD1. This CDR3 is 15 amino acids long. V shed 0 bases and J 6 bases; nucleotides not matched to a gene: 4. Germline CDR1 and CDR2: PRHDT and FYEKMQ (reference sequence). Here the CDR3 reads CASSLGDRGVQPQHF. The CDR3 region has the DNA TGTGCCAGCAGCTTAGGCGACAGGGGCGTTCAGCCCCAGCATTTT. Looking up the rest from reference TRBV13 and TRBJ1-5 gives the full variable domain: AAGVIQSPRHLIKEKRETATLKCYPIPRHDTVYWYQQGPGQDPQFLISFYEKMQSDKGSIPDRFSAQQFSDYHSELNMSSLELGDSALYFCASSLGDRGVQPQHFGDGTRLSIL.

The V gene is TRBV28, the J gene TRBJ2-5, with a weak D call TRBD1 (6 bases). Germline lookup yields CDR1 MDHEN and CDR2 SYDVKM. The V gene lost 3 bases and the J gene lost 1 base, with 15 bases spanning the gap. This CDR3 spans 16 amino acids. The CDR3 spells CASSLGLIGGQETQYF. The CDR3 DNA is TGTGCCAGCAGTTTGGGGCTTATAGGGGGCCAAGAGACCCAGTACTTC.

The chain is built from TRBV13 and TRBJ2-2, with TRBD2 identical over 10 bases. CDR3 size: 16 residues. With 4 bases clipped from V and 2 bases from J, the junction kept 4 bases outside the gene matches. Germline V gene lookup returns CDR1 PRHDT and CDR2 FYEKMQ (reference sequence). DNA of the CDR3: TGTGCCAGCAGCTCCAGACTAGCGGGTAACACCGGGGAGCTGTTTTTT. Translation: CASSSRLAGNTGELFF.

This chain uses TRBV7-7 with TRBJ2-2; maybe TRBD2 (6 bases). Deletions cut 8 bases from V and 0 bases from J, with 22 bases between. The CDR3 consists of 18 residues. From germline, CDR1 is SSHAT and CDR2 FNYEAQ (reference sequence). CDR3 sequence: CASSPRGSGYANTGELFF. The CDR3 region has the DNA TGTGCCAGCTCCCCAAGGGGTAGCGGCTACGCGAACACCGGGGAGCTGTTTTTT.

This clone turned up a few times. The chain recombines TRBV7-2 with TRBJ2-1; TRBD2 might be the D (5 bases). The CDR3 covers 15 residues. With 1 base removed from V and 0 bases from J, the gap between germline ends came to 7 bases. Germline V gene lookup returns CDR1 SGHTA and CDR2 FQGNSA. The CDR3 nucleotides read TGTGCCAGCAGCTTAGAAGGGAGCTCCTACAATGAGCAGTTCTTC. Encoded protein: CASSLEGSSYNEQFF.

V is TRBV28 and J is TRBJ1-2; possibly TRBD1 for D (5 bases). Trimming pared 6 bases from V and 5 bases from J, leaving 13 bases between. The CDR3 has 13 amino acids. The germline V gene encodes CDR1 MDHEN and CDR2 SYDVKM. The CDR3 loop reads CASRRRGSYGYTF. The CDR3, as DNA: TGTGCCAGCAGACGGAGGGGATCTTATGGCTACACCTTC.

V is TRBV24-1 and J is TRBJ2-7; 8 positions agree with TRBD1. V dropped 9 bases and J dropped 4; count of bases not matched to a gene: 1. From germline, CDR1 is KGHDR and CDR2 SFDVKD. This CDR3 region has 11 residues. CDR3 region: CATGTGYEQYF. The CDR3, as DNA: TGTGCCACCGGGACAGGATACGAGCAGTACTTC.

This clone was recorded a few times. The V call is TRBV5-1, the J call TRBJ2-1, with D hard to call. CDR1 SGHRS and CDR2 YFSETQ come from the germline V gene. Trimming pared 0 bases from V and 5 bases from J, leaving 6 bases between. The length of the CDR3 is 13 residues. The CDR3 DNA reads as TGCGCCAGCAGCTTGGCCCCCAACAATGAGCAGTTCTTC. Amino acids: CASSLAPNNEQFF.

The genes are TRBV5-4 and TRBJ2-1, with 10 bases matching TRBD2. Per the germline V gene, CDR1 is SGHNT and CDR2 is YYREEE (reference sequence). V gave up 7 bases and J gave up 4 bases; unmatched junction bases: 5. CDR3 length: 14 amino acids. CDR3 sequence: CASQSGGGYNEQFF. The CDR3 DNA reads TGTGCCAGCCAAAGCGGGGGGGGTTACAATGAGCAGTTCTTC. The complete variable domain, with remaining parts taken from reference TRBV5-4 and TRBJ2-1, reads ETGVTQSPTHLIKTRGQQVTLRCSSQSGHNTVSWYQQALGQGPQFIFQYYREEENGRGNFPPRFSGLQFPNYSSELNVNALELDDSALYLCASQSGGGYNEQFFGPGTRLTVL.

This chain links TRBV7-6 with TRBJ2-3; weak D call: TRBD2 (6 bases). V was clipped by 5 bases and J by 0 bases, with 18 bases between them. The CDR3 sequence is 17 residues long. Germline CDR1 is SGHVS and CDR2 is FNYEAQ. DNA of the CDR3: TGTGCCAGCAGCCGCGGGTGGCGCGGGGCTAGCACAGATACGCAGTATTTT. This encodes CASSRGWRGASTDTQYF.

The chain has TRBV9 and TRBJ2-3; D ambiguous. The CDR3 is made up of 14 amino acids. Trimming left V 0 bases short and J 2 bases short, with 7 bases between. The germline V gene has CDR1 SGDLS and CDR2 YYNGEE. The CDR3 nucleotides read TGTGCCAGCAGCGTAGTGGCTCTCACAGATACGCAGTATTTT. This encodes CASSVVALTDTQYF.

This chain links TRBV28 with TRBJ1-1, with TRBD1 identical over 8 bases. The CDR3 has 14 amino acids. CDR1 MDHEN and CDR2 SYDVKM come from the germline V gene. The V segment lost 5 bases and the J segment 5 bases; nucleotides outside the gene matches: 7. DNA of the CDR3: TGTGCCAGCAGTAAACAGGGGGTTCGGACTGAAGCTTTCTTT. As protein: CASSKQGVRTEAFF.